The 26 T cell receptor beta chains below all came from one sample that was sequenced in a study of CD8 T cells in Susac syndrome. cDNA came from roughly 0.47 to 1 ug RNA primed by random hexamers. TCRdb used MiXCR to reprocess the immunoSEQ multiplex PCR reads, holding one entry per CDR3 protein. The profile shows roughly 200,000 distinct CDR3 sequences, roughly 94% of them singletons. The source material was CD4+ T cells from PBMCs. The origin of the receptors is a human donor with Susac syndrome.

The gene calls are TRBV29-1 and TRBJ2-7; no reliable D call. This CDR3 contains 13 residues. Germline V gene sequence: CDR1 SQVTM, CDR2 ANQGSEA. V gave up 7 bases and J gave up 3 bases, with 16 bases separating them. CDR3 bases: TGCAGCGCAAGACGGGCAGGACGCTACGAGCAGTACTTC. Protein: CSARRAGRYEQYF.

This chain connects TRBV19 to TRBJ2-1; unclear D gene. The germline V gene encodes CDR1 LNHDA and CDR2 SQIVND (reference sequence). CDR3 length equals 11 residues. V dropped 7 bases and J dropped 5 bases, with 6 bases sitting between them. The CDR3 DNA is TGTGCCAGTACCAAGAACAATGAGCAGTTCTTC. It codes for CASTKNNEQFF.

The rearrangement joins TRBV28 to TRBJ2-1; 8 bases map to TRBD1. The V segment lost 4 bases and the J segment 6 bases; nucleotides outside the gene matches: 8. Germline V gene data show CDR1 as MDHEN and CDR2 as SYDVKM. The CDR3 loop spans 15 amino acids. CDR3 coding DNA: TGTGCCAGCAGTTCGCTGACAGGGGTCTTCAATGAGCAGTTCTTC. This gives the protein CASSSLTGVFNEQFF.

This chain joins TRBV14 and TRBJ1-6; D might be TRBD1 (6 bases). The CDR3 is 15 residues long. From germline, CDR1 is SGHDN and CDR2 FVKESK. Trimming pared 2 bases from V and 6 bases from J, leaving 11 bases between. The CDR3 nucleotides are TGTGCCAGCAGCCAAAGGGCAGGGGTTAATTCACCCCTCCACTTT. Its protein product is CASSQRAGVNSPLHF.

The chain employs TRBV6-2 or TRBV6-3 and TRBJ2-7, with 9 bases matching TRBD1. This CDR3 is 14 amino acids long. The J segment lost 5 bases and the V segment lost 2 bases, leaving 4 bases of the junction unmatched. Germline loops: CDR1 MNHEY, CDR2 SVGEGT. CDR3 sequence: CASSYGTGRDEQYF. The CDR3 DNA reads TGTGCCAGCAGTTACGGGACAGGGAGGGACGAGCAGTACTTC.

The chain has TRBV7-4 and TRBJ1-5, with TRBD1 identical over 10 bases. The CDR3 contains 17 residues. The germline gives CDR1 SGHVT, CDR2 SQSDAQ. The junction had 6 bases not matched to a gene; V was cut back by 0 bases and J by 4 bases. The CDR3 nucleotides are TGTGCCAGCAGCTTAGCCTTAGGACAGGGGGGGAATCAGCCCCAGCATTTT. It codes for CASSLALGQGGNQPQHF.

With regard to this clonotype: Relative to the germline gene, one junction end is altered; a read error may explain this. The J gene is TRBJ1-2, the V gene TRBV29-1; 10 bases are shared with TRBD1. The CDR3 extends over 13 amino acids. The germline CDR1 and CDR2 sequences are SQVTM and ANQGSEA. CDR3 DNA sequence: TGCAGCGCGGACAGGGGGAGCCGGGGTGGCCACACCTTC. It translates to CSADRGSRGGHTF.

This clonotype was seen a handful of times. This sequence joins TRBV28 and TRBJ2-3; TRBD2 matches 7 bases. The CDR3 is 18 amino acids. The germline V gene has CDR1 MDHEN and CDR2 SYDVKM. Unmatched junction bases numbered 18, after V lost 4 bases and J lost 5 bases. The CDR3 protein is CASSSSPFALGGLDTQYF. CDR3 DNA: TGTGCCAGCAGTTCCTCCCCCTTCGCCCTCGGGGGGTTAGATACGCAGTATTTT.

The chain joins TRBV13 to TRBJ2-1; 9 bases fit TRBD2. Germline CDR1 reads PRHDT; CDR2 reads FYEKMQ (reference sequence). Trimming took 8 bases from V and 7 from J; bases not matched to a gene: 6. The CDR3 totals 13 residues. The CDR3 sequence is CASDKGLANEQFF. CDR3 nucleotide sequence: TGTGCCAGCGACAAGGGACTAGCAAATGAGCAGTTCTTC.

The chain combines TRBV4-1 with TRBJ1-1; no definite D call. CDR1 and CDR2 (germline): MGHRA, YSYEKL. The CDR3 sequence is 14 residues long. V was shortened by 0 bases and J by 2 bases, with 7 bases between the two germline ends. The CDR3 protein is CASSQDFVNTEAFF. CDR3 coding DNA: TGCGCCAGCAGCCAAGATTTCGTAAACACTGAAGCTTTCTTT.

The chain combines TRBV18 with TRBJ2-7; D is unclear. The germline V gene encodes CDR1 KGHSH and CDR2 LQKENI. The CDR3 length is 12 residues. The V gene lost 6 bases and the J gene lost 7 bases, with 13 bases spanning the gap. Here the CDR3 reads CASSSPVGEQYF. Written as DNA, the CDR3 is TGTGCCAGCTCCTCTCCCGTGGGGGAGCAGTACTTC.

The V and J genes are TRBV20-1 and TRBJ1-5; D unclear. The V gene's germline CDR1 is DFQATT and CDR2 SNEGSKA (reference sequence). CDR3 length: 13 amino acids. Trimming removed 6 bases at V and 3 bases at J, with 12 bases between. Written as DNA, the CDR3 is TGCAGTGCAAGTAGGCAGTACAATCAGCCCCAGCATTTT. Translation gives CSASRQYNQPQHF.

This chain joins TRBV5-1 and TRBJ2-3; 10 bases are shared with TRBD2. V lost 4 bases to trimming and J lost 11 bases; unmatched junction nucleotides: 10. This CDR3 comprises 14 residues. From germline, CDR1 is SGHRS and CDR2 YFSETQ. CDR3 sequence (DNA): TGCGCCAGCAGCGCTTCGACTAGCGGGTTAGAGCAGTATTTT. It specifies CASSASTSGLEQYF.

The gene calls are TRBV12-3 or TRBV12-4 and TRBJ2-7, with 14 nucleotides matching TRBD2. The CDR3 length is 15 residues. With 10 bases clipped from V and 1 base from J, the junction kept 6 bases outside the gene matches. CDR3 in DNA: TGTGCCACCGGGACTAGCGGGAGTGGATCCTACGAGCAGTACTTC. Protein product: CATGTSGSGSYEQYF.

As DNA, the CDR3 is TGCGCCAGCAGTCAATCTCTGCTAGCCAAAAACATTCAGTACTTC. This encodes CASSQSLLAKNIQYF. V usage is TRBV23-1 and J usage is TRBJ2-4; D remains unclear. TRBV23-1 is an ORF, with its function uncertain. There are 15 residues in the CDR3. Trimming shortened V by 0 bases and J by 0 bases, and 6 bases separated the two germline ends.

The rearrangement joins TRBV4-2 to TRBJ2-1; 14 nucleotides align to TRBD2. The V gene end was trimmed by 0 bases and the J gene end by 10 bases; junction bases not matched to a gene: 11. The CDR3 loop spans 18 amino acids. Germline CDR1 and CDR2: LGHNA and YNFKEQ. CDR3 loop: CASSQDRLAGGQVWEQFF. The CDR3 nucleotides are TGTGCCAGCAGCCAAGACAGACTAGCGGGAGGGCAGGTCTGGGAGCAGTTCTTC.

The chain uses TRBV20-1 and TRBJ1-5; 9 bases line up with TRBD1. The V segment lost 6 bases and the J segment 6 bases; nucleotides outside the gene matches: 6. The CDR3 covers 13 residues. CDR1 is DFQATT and CDR2 is SNEGSKA in the germline V gene (reference sequence). The CDR3 spells CSARTGVGQPQHF. The CDR3 DNA reads as TGCAGTGCACGGACAGGGGTAGGTCAGCCCCAGCATTTT.

The rearrangement joins TRBV6-1 to TRBJ2-3, with TRBD1 matching over 8 bases. The CDR3 loop spans 16 amino acids. Trimming at V came to 2 bases and at J to 2 bases, leaving 6 bases not matched to a gene. CDR1 and CDR2 (germline): MNHNS, SASEGT. In DNA, the CDR3 is TGTGCCAGCAGTGAACAGGGGGCCCTCCTCACAGATACGCAGTATTTT. This gives the protein CASSEQGALLTDTQYF.

The rearrangement uses TRBV3-1 and TRBJ2-7; the D gene is possibly TRBD1 (5 bases). The V and J ends lost 0 bases and 7 bases respectively, with 16 bases between them. This CDR3 contains 15 residues. Per germline, CDR1 LGHDT and CDR2 YNNKEL (reference sequence). In nucleotides, the CDR3 is TGTGCCAGCAGCCAAGATTCATCAGGGCCCGGGGAGCAGTACTTC. Residues: CASSQDSSGPGEQYF.

This clonotype was observed once. CDR3 loop: CASSYGGRRTDTQYF. DNA for the CDR3: TGTGCCAGCAGTTACGGCGGGAGACGCACAGATACGCAGTATTTT. The chain links TRBV6-5 to TRBJ2-3, with TRBD2 matching over 7 bases. The germline V gene has CDR1 MNHEY and CDR2 SVGAGI. This CDR3 is 15 amino acids long. V dropped 2 bases and J dropped 1; count of bases not matched to a gene: 3.

This chain links TRBV12-5 with TRBJ2-2; D not certain. This CDR3 comprises 13 residues. Trimming removed 0 bases at V and 7 bases at J, with 6 bases between. Germline-derived CDR1 and CDR2 are LGHNT and FRNRAP. CDR3 nucleotides: TGTGCTAGTGGTTTGGTAACTGGCGGGGAGCTGTTTTTT. Encoded protein: CASGLVTGGELFF.

The J gene is TRBJ2-2, the V gene TRBV12-3 or TRBV12-4; tentative D call: TRBD2 (7 bases). V lost 6 bases to trimming and J lost 6 bases, with 20 bases between them. CDR3 length: 16 amino acids. The CDR3 is CASRVLAGAGAGELFF. CDR3 in DNA: TGTGCCAGCAGGGTACTTGCGGGGGCAGGGGCCGGGGAGCTGTTTTTT.

The V gene is TRBV3-1, the J gene TRBJ1-4; D ambiguous. CDR1 is LGHDT and CDR2 is YNNKEL in the germline V gene (reference sequence). Trimming took 1 base from V and 2 from J, leaving 14 bases between them. The CDR3 spans 17 residues. CDR3 DNA sequence: TGTGCCAGCAGCCAAGGAATTATGGCAGAGACTAATGAAAAACTGTTTTTT. This gives the protein CASSQGIMAETNEKLFF.

The V call is TRBV10-3, the J call TRBJ1-2; 7 positions agree with TRBD1. Per germline, CDR1 ENHRY and CDR2 SYGVKD. The CDR3 runs 15 residues. J gave up 8 bases and V 3 bases, and 12 bases lay outside the gene matches. The CDR3 DNA follows: TGTGCCATCAGTGATACGGGACAGACGGCCGGGGGCTACACCTTC. It encodes CAISDTGQTAGGYTF.

The rearrangement links TRBV7-9 to TRBJ1-1; no clear D gene. V lost 2 bases to trimming and J lost 0 bases, with 7 bases between them. This CDR3 region has 14 residues. Germline lookup yields CDR1 SEHNR and CDR2 FQNEAQ (reference sequence). The CDR3 is CASSLMVMNTEAFF. The CDR3 region has the DNA TGTGCCAGCAGCTTAATGGTCATGAACACTGAAGCTTTCTTT.

This sequence joins TRBV7-2 and TRBJ1-3, with D possibly TRBD1 on 5 matching bases. Germline loops: CDR1 SGHTA, CDR2 FQGNSA. The CDR3 runs to 17 residues. The V end was cut by 5 bases, the J end by 1 base, with 18 bases between. Written as DNA, the CDR3 is TGTGCCAGCAGCCGTCCCGGGGGTCCCGAATCTGGAAACACCATATATTTT. Translating it yields CASSRPGGPESGNTIYF.